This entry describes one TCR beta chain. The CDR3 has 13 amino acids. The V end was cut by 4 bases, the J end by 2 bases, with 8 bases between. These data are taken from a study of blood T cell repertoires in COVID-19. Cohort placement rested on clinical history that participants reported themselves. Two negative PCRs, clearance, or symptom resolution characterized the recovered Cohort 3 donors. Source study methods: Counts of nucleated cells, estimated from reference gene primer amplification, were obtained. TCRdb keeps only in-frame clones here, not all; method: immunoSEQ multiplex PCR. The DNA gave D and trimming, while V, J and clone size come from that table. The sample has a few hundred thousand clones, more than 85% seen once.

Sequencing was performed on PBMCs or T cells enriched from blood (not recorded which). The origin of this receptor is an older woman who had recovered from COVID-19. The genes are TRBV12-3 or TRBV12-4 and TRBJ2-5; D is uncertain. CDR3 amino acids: CASSYGRQETQYF. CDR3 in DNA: TGTGCCAGCAGTTATGGCAGGCAAGAGACCCAGTACTTC.